In this sample, the clone carrying this T cell receptor (beta chain) turned up many times. This entry comes from a study of T cells after yellow fever vaccination. TCRdb re-derived calls from the 5' RACE reads in MiXCR, one entry per CDR3 protein. The sample gives 250,000 to 300,000 distinct CDR3 sequences, around 5.3% of which show up once; about 3.5% is in the top ten. The CDR3 covers 16 residues. V trimming: 1 base; J trimming: 4 bases; junction bases outside the gene matches: 5. Germline V gene lookup returns CDR1 SGHRS and CDR2 YFSETQ. The material sequenced was CD4+ T cells sorted from PBMCs, taken on the day of the yellow fever booster vaccination. The V gene is TRBV5-1, the J gene TRBJ2-3; 11 bases line up with TRBD2. This TCR derives from a man aged 18 to 30 who received the YFV17D yellow fever vaccine. The CDR3 DNA is TGCGCCAGCAGCTTGTCTCGACTAGCGGGGTCAGATACGCAGTATTTT. Amino acid sequence: CASSLSRLAGSDTQYF.